Below are 21 T cell receptor beta chains sequenced from a single sample in a study of blood T cell repertoires in COVID-19. Sequencing used immunoSEQ multiplex PCR; TCRdb keeps in-frame clones, though not all of them. The sample has 95,000 to 150,000 clones, about 88% seen once. The specimen sequenced was peripheral blood. The source is a human donor in a cohort sampled during active COVID-19.

The gene calls are TRBV7-8 and TRBJ2-7, with D perhaps TRBD1 (6 bases). The ends were cut back, 1 base at V and 6 bases at J, with 19 bases in the middle. The germline V gene has CDR1 SGHVS and CDR2 FQNEAQ. The CDR3 is 16 residues long. The CDR3 here is CASSLGSRTGISEQYF. CDR3 DNA sequence: TGTGCCAGCAGCTTAGGGTCCAGAACAGGGATCTCCGAGCAGTACTTC. Complete variable domain (other parts from reference TRBV7-8 and TRBJ2-7): GAGVSQSPRYKVAKRGQDVALRCDPISGHVSLFWYQQALGQGPEFLTYFQNEAQLDKSGLPSDRFFAERPEGSVSTLKIQRTQQEDSAVYLCASSLGSRTGISEQYFGPGTRLTVT.

The genes are TRBV5-4 and TRBJ2-1; D gene unclear. This CDR3 region has 12 residues. Germline loops: CDR1 SGHNT, CDR2 YYREEE (reference sequence). V gave up 5 bases and J gave up 8 bases, with 11 bases separating them. Here the CDR3 DNA reads TGTGCCAGCAGGCGGATGATGGATGAGCAGTTCTTC. Its translation: CASRRMMDEQFF.

This chain links TRBV4-2 with TRBJ1-6; 7 positions match TRBD1. The CDR3 is 15 residues long. Trimming took 2 bases from V and 10 from J; bases not matched to a gene: 8. Per the germline V gene, CDR1 is LGHNA and CDR2 is YNFKEQ. CDR3 sequence (DNA): TGTGCCAGCAGCCAATCAGCGGCAGGGGGGTCACCCCTCCACTTT. Translated: CASSQSAAGGSPLHF.

This clone was recorded a few times. The chain links TRBV7-9 to TRBJ2-1, with no clear D. Trimming stripped 1 base from V and 9 bases from J, with 10 bases between. CDR1 is SEHNR, CDR2 FQNEAQ, per germline (reference sequence). The CDR3 totals 13 residues. Here the CDR3 reads CASSLVEQIEQFF. The CDR3 bases are TGTGCCAGCAGCTTAGTGGAACAGATTGAGCAGTTCTTC.

Concerning this clone itself: This specimen includes other DNA sequences encoding the same CDR3. V gene TRBV28 combines with J gene TRBJ1-5; the match to TRBD1 covers 11 bases. This CDR3 region has 14 residues. In germline, CDR1 is MDHEN, CDR2 SYDVKM. V shed 4 bases, J shed 6 bases, and the junction held 2 bases outside the gene matches. The CDR3 is CASSSGQGAQPQHF. The DNA for the CDR3 is TGTGCCAGCAGTTCAGGACAGGGGGCTCAGCCCCAGCATTTT.

The gene calls are TRBV6-2 or TRBV6-3 and TRBJ2-1; 11 bases align to TRBD2. This CDR3 is built from 15 residues. V shed 6 bases, J shed 3 bases, and the junction held 4 bases outside the gene matches. Germline CDR1 MNHEY, CDR2 SVGEGT. CDR3 in amino acids: CASSPSGGYYNEQFF. CDR3 in DNA: TGTGCCAGCAGCCCTAGCGGGGGGTACTACAATGAGCAGTTCTTC.

J is TRBJ2-2 and V is TRBV11-2; 7 nucleotides line up with TRBD1. The V segment lost 5 bases and the J segment 6 bases; nucleotides outside the gene matches: 6. Per the germline V gene, CDR1 is SGHAT and CDR2 is FQNNGV. This CDR3 has 14 amino acids. DNA for the CDR3: TGTGCCAGCAGCCCCAGACAGGGCTCCGGGGAGCTGTTTTTT. Translated, it gives CASSPRQGSGELFF. Variable domain in full (rest from reference TRBV11-2 and TRBJ2-2): EAGVAQSPRYKIIEKRQSVAFWCNPISGHATLYWYQQILGQGPKLLIQFQNNGVVDDSQLPKDRFSAERLKGVDSTLKIQPAKLEDSAVYLCASSPRQGSGELFFGEGSRLTVL.

The V gene is TRBV7-2, the J gene TRBJ1-4; 9 nucleotides line up with TRBD1. CDR3 length equals 15 residues. Unmatched junction bases numbered 6, after V lost 2 bases and J lost 8 bases. Germline CDR1 SGHTA, CDR2 FQGNSA. CDR3 residues: CASSLSGTGYEKLFF. Here the CDR3 DNA reads TGTGCCAGCAGCTTATCAGGGACAGGGTACGAAAAACTGTTTTTT.

The chain recombines TRBV15 with TRBJ2-5; 7 bases align to TRBD2. This CDR3 contains 16 residues. The germline V gene encodes CDR1 LNHNV and CDR2 YYDKDF (reference sequence). J gave up 2 bases and V 1 base, and 7 bases lay outside the gene matches. CDR3: CATSRGAAGTQETQYF. The CDR3 region has the DNA TGTGCCACCAGCAGAGGCGCAGCGGGGACGCAAGAGACCCAGTACTTC.

The rearrangement joins TRBV15 to TRBJ1-3, with 9 positions matching TRBD1. Per germline, CDR1 LNHNV and CDR2 YYDKDF (reference sequence). V shed 4 bases, J shed 0 bases, and the junction held 16 bases outside the gene matches. The CDR3 runs 20 residues. The CDR3 here is CATSTWRTGDFPSSGNTIYF. CDR3 DNA: TGTGCCACCAGCACCTGGAGGACAGGGGATTTCCCGAGCTCTGGAAACACCATATATTTT.

This sequence joins TRBV19 and TRBJ2-3; D is perhaps TRBD1 (5 bases). V was pared by 5 bases and J by 4 bases, with 16 bases between. Germline V gives CDR1 LNHDA, CDR2 SQIVND (reference sequence). CDR3 length equals 15 residues. CDR3 residues: CASSPRPGQSDTQYF. The CDR3 nucleotides are TGTGCCAGTAGTCCACGGCCAGGGCAATCAGATACGCAGTATTTT.

The J gene is TRBJ1-3, the V gene TRBV5-1; D is unclear. The CDR3 is 15 amino acids. Trimming took off 4 bases at V and 0 bases at J, with 11 bases between the two ends. Germline V CDR1 and CDR2: SGHRS, YFSETQ. The CDR3 DNA reads as TGCGCCAGCAGCCTGCAGGTGGACTCTGGAAACACCATATATTTT. Its protein is CASSLQVDSGNTIYF.

The chain combines TRBV11-3 with TRBJ2-1, with D unclear. Trimming removed 3 bases at V and 9 bases at J, with 12 bases between. The CDR3 covers 13 residues. Germline V lookup: CDR1 SGHNT, CDR2 YENEEA. The CDR3 DNA sequence: TGTGCCAGCAGCTTTTCGGAGATGGGTGAGCAGTTCTTC. It encodes CASSFSEMGEQFF.

The chain joins TRBV11-3 to TRBJ2-3, with a tentative D call TRBD2 (5 bases). Deletions cut 3 bases from V and 1 base from J, with 11 bases between. CDR3 length: 15 amino acids. Germline V lookup: CDR1 SGHNT, CDR2 YENEEA. The CDR3 nucleotides are TGTGCCAGCAGCTTGGGGAGCGTTGGCACAGATACGCAGTATTTT. Translating gives CASSLGSVGTDTQYF.

A few counts support this clone. An end of the junction does not agree with germline; a read error may underlie this. At the DNA level, this CDR3 is encoded by other sequences in the same sample as well. J is TRBJ2-2 and V is TRBV7-7; 10 bases agree with TRBD2. The CDR3 runs 16 residues. In germline, CDR1 is SSHAT, CDR2 FNYEAQ (reference sequence). The CDR3 region is CASSNTGTSVTGELFF. The CDR3 region has the DNA TGTGCTAGCAGCAACACCGGGACTAGCGTAACCGGGGAGCTGTTTTTT.

The rearrangement links TRBV5-5 to TRBJ2-2, with TRBD2 matching over 9 bases. The CDR3 is 14 residues long. V trimming: 4 bases; J trimming: 5 bases; junction bases outside the gene matches: 3. Germline CDR1 SGHKS, CDR2 YYEKEE (reference sequence). The CDR3 DNA is TGTGCCAGCAGCCCGACTAGCGGAACCGGGGAGCTGTTTTTT. This codes for CASSPTSGTGELFF. The variable domain in full, completed from reference TRBV5-5 and TRBJ2-2, reads DAGVTQSPTHLIKTRGQQVTLRCSPISGHKSVSWYQQVLGQGPQFIFQYYEKEERGRGNFPDRFSARQFPNYSSELNVNALLLGDSALYLCASSPTSGTGELFFGEGSRLTVL.

This clone was counted only a few times. J is TRBJ2-1 and V is TRBV24-1, with a weak D call TRBD1 (7 bases). This CDR3 region has 12 residues. V dropped 10 bases and J dropped 6 bases, with 12 bases sitting between them. Germline V gene data show CDR1 as KGHDR and CDR2 as SFDVKD. The CDR3 protein is CATRQGGNEQFF. The CDR3 DNA follows: TGTGCCACGCGACAGGGAGGCAATGAGCAGTTCTTC.

The table lists this clone with a count of one. The chain carries TRBV2 and TRBJ2-6; TRBD2 matches 7 bases. J lost 12 bases, V lost 3 bases, and 11 bases had no gene match. Germline CDR1 SNHLY, CDR2 FYNNEI. There are 15 residues in the CDR3. CDR3 loop: CASSDGGLSGGVLTF. The CDR3 nucleotides are TGTGCCAGCAGTGACGGTGGGCTTTCGGGGGGCGTCCTGACTTTC.

This sequence joins TRBV11-2 and TRBJ2-1; 9 bases agree with TRBD1. This CDR3 has 13 residues. Losses at the gene ends were 6 bases for V and 7 bases for J; bases not matched to a gene: 4. The germline V gene encodes CDR1 SGHAT and CDR2 FQNNGV. In DNA, the CDR3 is TGTGCCAGCAGGAGGACAGGGGTTAATGAGCAGTTCTTC. Residues: CASRRTGVNEQFF.

This clone appeared a single time. The V gene is TRBV7-6, the J gene TRBJ2-2, with 8 bases that match TRBD1. CDR3 size: 16 residues. Germline CDR1 SGHVS, CDR2 FNYEAQ. V was pared by 0 bases and J by 6 bases, with 6 bases of the junction left unmatched. The CDR3 protein is CASSLATGAIPGELFF. As DNA, the CDR3 is TGTGCCAGCAGCTTAGCGACAGGGGCGATTCCCGGGGAGCTGTTTTTT.

The gene calls are TRBV5-5 and TRBJ2-3; 9 bases are shared with TRBD2. J was trimmed by 0 bases and V by 2 bases; bases with no gene match: 4. The CDR3 has 16 residues. Germline CDR1 is SGHKS and CDR2 is YYEKEE (reference sequence). This CDR3 is CASSFAAGGSTDTQYF. CDR3 DNA: TGTGCCAGCAGCTTCGCGGCGGGGGGGAGCACAGATACGCAGTATTTT.